This record covers a single TCR beta chain. Germline values: CDR1 KGHDR, CDR2 SFDVKD. The CDR3 sequence is 15 residues long. Trimming took 5 bases from V and 2 from J; bases not matched to a gene: 6. The entry originates in a study of T-cell reconstitution after alpha-beta-depleted transplantation in children. Unique molecular identifiers tagged the TCRbeta library. Via MiXCR, TCRdb re-called the PCR reads, giving one row per CDR3 protein. The top ten hold 36% of the sample, which has 530,000 or so distinct CDR3 sequences, more than 20% seen once. The gene calls are TRBV24-1 and TRBJ2-3, with 7 bases that match TRBD2. The clonotype originates from a boy under two years old with Wiskott-Aldrich syndrome, due to receive a stem cell transplant. Sample: PBMCs, taken before TCRalphabeta/CD19-depleted stem cell transplant. The CDR3 here is CATSAPAGNTDTQYF. The CDR3 nucleotides read TGTGCCACCAGTGCCCCAGCGGGAAACACAGATACGCAGTATTTT.